This T cell receptor beta chain was identified in a study of T cell responses to AZD1222 COVID-19 vaccine. Study-level results: Spike regions recognized by vaccine-associated CD4 TCRs spanned the protein, led by 160-218 and 743-854. Elevations in Spike-specific TCR breadth and depth followed administration of two AZD1222 doses. Seropositive AZD1222 recipients at baseline numbered only five to seven. Donors skewed white British and female; clonal diversity was possibly underestimated.

Unmatched junction bases numbered 5, after V lost 0 bases and J lost 6 bases. Germline CDR1 LGHDT, CDR2 YNNKEL (reference sequence). The CDR3 is 16 residues long. Method: immunoSEQ multiplex PCR; TCRdb's copy keeps in-frame clones and lacks some. Among 100,000 or so clones listed, 90% to 95% were seen once. Worth noting for this clone: Its antigen is as yet unknown.

This receptor was identified in an adult in good health. This chain links TRBV3-1 (or the pseudogene TRBV3-2) with TRBJ1-6; 7 nucleotides line up with TRBD1. The sample was peripheral blood, taken on day 0 of AZD1222 vaccination. CDR3 DNA sequence: TGTGCCAGCAGCCAAGAGCCCGGGACAGTTAATTCACCCCTCCACTTT. Encoded protein: CASSQEPGTVNSPLHF.